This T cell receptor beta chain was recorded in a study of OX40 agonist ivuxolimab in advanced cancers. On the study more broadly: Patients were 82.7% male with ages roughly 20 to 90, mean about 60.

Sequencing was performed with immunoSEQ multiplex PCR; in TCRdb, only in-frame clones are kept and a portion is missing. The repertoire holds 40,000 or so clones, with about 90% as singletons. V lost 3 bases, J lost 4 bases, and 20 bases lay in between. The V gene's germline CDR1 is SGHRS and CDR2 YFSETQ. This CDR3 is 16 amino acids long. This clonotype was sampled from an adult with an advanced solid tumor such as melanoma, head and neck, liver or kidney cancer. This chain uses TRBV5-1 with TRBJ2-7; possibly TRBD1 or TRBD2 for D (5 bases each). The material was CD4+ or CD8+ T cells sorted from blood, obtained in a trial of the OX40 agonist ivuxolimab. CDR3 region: CASSSIITGTPYEQYF. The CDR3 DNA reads TGCGCCAGCAGCTCCATAATAACTGGGACCCCATACGAGCAGTACTTC.